Detailed here is one T cell receptor (beta chain). Germline-derived CDR1 and CDR2 are SGHRS and YFSETQ. Losses at the gene ends were 0 bases for V and 2 bases for J; bases not matched to a gene: 14. The CDR3 length is 20 residues. In the original workflow: Using reference gene primer amplification, nucleated cell counts were estimated. TCRdb's table, derived via immunoSEQ multiplex PCR, lists solely in-frame clones and lacks some. V and J calls and clone size are copied from that table; D and trimming were computed from the DNA. The table lists approximately 52,000 clones, 89% of them singletons. The data belong to a study of blood T cell repertoires in COVID-19. The overall study: In each case, the material was cDNA or gDNA derived from T cells, B-cell-depleted T cells, or PBMCs.

Sequencing was done on a sample of peripheral blood. The J gene is TRBJ2-1, the V gene TRBV5-1, with 10 bases lining up with TRBD2. The TCR was taken from a man aged 60 to 75 with active COVID-19. The CDR3 region is CASSLAGLADPQEPYNEQFF. The CDR3 DNA sequence: TGCGCCAGCAGCTTGGCAGGACTAGCGGACCCTCAGGAGCCCTACAATGAGCAGTTCTTC.